This T cell receptor (beta chain) was observed in a study of T cell responses to AZD1222 COVID-19 vaccine. The protocol was immunoSEQ multiplex PCR, while the TCRdb copy is restricted to in-frame clones and leaves out a portion. In the table there are over 130,000 clones, 80% to 95% of which are singletons. V lost 7 bases, J lost 8 bases, and 12 bases lay in between. CDR3 length: 13 residues. CDR1 is MNHEY and CDR2 is SVGAGI in the germline V gene. Here the sequenced sample was peripheral blood, taken 28 days after the second AZD1222 dose. J is TRBJ1-6 and V is TRBV6-5; TRBD1 might be the D (6 bases). This TCR came from an adult who received the AZD1222 COVID-19 vaccine. CDR3 protein: CASNTGQDSPLHF. The DNA for the CDR3 is TGTGCCAGCAATACAGGGCAGGATTCACCCCTCCACTTT.